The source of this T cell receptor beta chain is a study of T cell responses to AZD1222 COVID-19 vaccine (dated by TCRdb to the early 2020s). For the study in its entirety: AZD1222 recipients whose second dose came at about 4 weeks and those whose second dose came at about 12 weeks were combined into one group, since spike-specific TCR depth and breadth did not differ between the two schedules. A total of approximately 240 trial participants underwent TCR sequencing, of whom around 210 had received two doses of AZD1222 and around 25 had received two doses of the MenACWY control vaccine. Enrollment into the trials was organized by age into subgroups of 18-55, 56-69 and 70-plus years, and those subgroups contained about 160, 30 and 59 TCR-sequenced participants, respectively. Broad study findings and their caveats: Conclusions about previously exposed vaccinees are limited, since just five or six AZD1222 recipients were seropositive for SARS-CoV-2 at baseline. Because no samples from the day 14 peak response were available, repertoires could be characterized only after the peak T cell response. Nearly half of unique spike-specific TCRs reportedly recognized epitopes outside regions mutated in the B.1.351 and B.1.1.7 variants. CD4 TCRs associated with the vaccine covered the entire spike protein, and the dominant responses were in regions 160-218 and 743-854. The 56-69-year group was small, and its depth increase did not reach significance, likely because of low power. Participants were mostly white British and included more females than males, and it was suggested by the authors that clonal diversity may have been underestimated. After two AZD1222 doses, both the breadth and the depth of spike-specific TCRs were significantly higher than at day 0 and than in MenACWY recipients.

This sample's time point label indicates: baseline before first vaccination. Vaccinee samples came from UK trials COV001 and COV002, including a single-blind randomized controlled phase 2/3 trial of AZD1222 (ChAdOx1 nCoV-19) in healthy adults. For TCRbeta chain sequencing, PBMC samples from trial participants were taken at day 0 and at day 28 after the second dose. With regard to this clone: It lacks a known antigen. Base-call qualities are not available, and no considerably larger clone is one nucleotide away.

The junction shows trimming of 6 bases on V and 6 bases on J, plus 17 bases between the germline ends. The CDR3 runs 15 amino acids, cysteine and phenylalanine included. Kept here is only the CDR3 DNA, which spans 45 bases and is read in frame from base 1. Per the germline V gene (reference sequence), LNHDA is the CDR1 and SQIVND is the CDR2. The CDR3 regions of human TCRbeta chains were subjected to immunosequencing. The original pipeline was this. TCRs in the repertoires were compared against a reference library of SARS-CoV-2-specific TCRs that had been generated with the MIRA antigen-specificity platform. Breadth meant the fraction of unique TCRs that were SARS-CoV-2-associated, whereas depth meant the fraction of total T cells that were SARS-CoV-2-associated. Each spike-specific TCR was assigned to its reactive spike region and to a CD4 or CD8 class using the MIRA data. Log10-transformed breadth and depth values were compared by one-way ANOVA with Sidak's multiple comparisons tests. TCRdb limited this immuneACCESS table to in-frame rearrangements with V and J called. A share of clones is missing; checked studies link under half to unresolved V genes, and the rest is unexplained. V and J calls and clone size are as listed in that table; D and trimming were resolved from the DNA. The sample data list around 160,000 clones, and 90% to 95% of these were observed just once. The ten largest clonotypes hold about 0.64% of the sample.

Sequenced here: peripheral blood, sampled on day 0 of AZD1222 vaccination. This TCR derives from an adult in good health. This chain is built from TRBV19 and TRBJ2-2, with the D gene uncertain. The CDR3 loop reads CASSLLDAGSGELFF. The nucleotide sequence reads TGTGCCAGTAGCCTACTGGACGCTGGCTCCGGGGAGCTGTTTTTT.